The 23 T cell receptor beta chains given below trace back to one sample, sequenced in a study of OX40 agonist ivuxolimab in advanced cancers. TCRdb keeps only in-frame clones here, not all; method: immunoSEQ multiplex PCR. The sample shows some 50,000 clones, roughly four fifths of them seen only once. The sample was CD4+ or CD8+ T cells sorted from blood, taken in a trial of the OX40 agonist ivuxolimab. These TCRs come from an adult with an advanced solid tumor such as melanoma, head and neck, liver or kidney cancer.

V and J are TRBV6-1 and TRBJ2-3; tentatively, D is TRBD1 or TRBD2 (7 bases each). This CDR3 region has 15 residues. Germline loops: CDR1 MNHNS, CDR2 SASEGT. The CDR3 DNA is TGTGCGAGCGCCCAGGGGGGGGCGAGGTTAGATACGCAGTATTTT. This translates into CASAQGGARLDTQYF.

V usage is TRBV5-1 and J usage is TRBJ2-3; 8 bases align to TRBD1. The CDR3 consists of 16 residues. J gave up 2 bases and V 3 bases, and 8 bases lay outside the gene matches. CDR1 is SGHRS and CDR2 is YFSETQ in the germline V gene. The CDR3 nucleotides read TGCGCCAGCAGCTCCGGTCAGGGGGCGTCCACAGATACGCAGTATTTT. It encodes CASSSGQGASTDTQYF.

CDR3 residues: CAAPPTGGGNEQFF. The CDR3 DNA sequence: TGTGCCGCCCCACCCACAGGGGGCGGAAATGAGCAGTTCTTC. This chain uses TRBV11-3 with TRBJ2-1; TRBD1 aligns across 9 bases. Per germline, CDR1 SGHNT and CDR2 YENEEA. V was clipped by 11 bases and J by 7 bases; unmatched bases: 12. CDR3 length: 14 residues.

The chain links TRBV2 to TRBJ1-6; a possible D gene is TRBD1 (5 bases). V lost 4 bases to trimming and J lost 0 bases, with 10 bases between them. This CDR3 is built from 16 residues. Germline V gene sequence: CDR1 SNHLY, CDR2 FYNNEI. This CDR3 is CASSGGASSYNSPLHF. In nucleotides, the CDR3 is TGTGCCAGCAGTGGAGGGGCCAGCTCCTATAATTCACCCCTCCACTTT.

This chain joins TRBV25-1 and TRBJ2-1; 9 bases agree with TRBD2. CDR3 size: 16 residues. The V gene's germline CDR1 is MGHDK and CDR2 SYGVNS. After removal of 2 bases from V and 5 bases from J, the junction contained 7 bases not matched to a gene. The CDR3 loop reads CASSEGGGGADNEQFF. The CDR3 nucleotides read TGTGCCAGCAGTGAAGGGGGCGGGGGGGCCGACAATGAGCAGTTCTTC.

This sequence joins TRBV4-2 and TRBJ2-3; 9 nucleotides align to TRBD1. Germline-derived CDR1 and CDR2 are LGHNA and YNFKEQ. The CDR3 covers 15 residues. V lost 6 bases and J lost 4; bases outside the gene matches: 8. The CDR3 DNA follows: TGTGCCAGCAGATCCGACAGGGGGAAGGCAGATACGCAGTATTTT. This encodes CASRSDRGKADTQYF.

The rearrangement joins TRBV2 to TRBJ1-1, with TRBD1 as a possible D gene (5 bases). Germline CDR1 and CDR2: SNHLY and FYNNEI. Deletions cut 1 base from V and 1 base from J, with 7 bases between. The CDR3 is 14 amino acids. For the CDR3, the DNA is TGTGCCAGCAGTGAAGGGGGCCGGAACACTGAAGCTTTCTTT. The encoded protein is CASSEGGRNTEAFF. Combining the CDR3 with reference TRBV2 and TRBJ1-1 gives the whole variable domain EPEVTQTPSHQVTQMGQEVILRCVPISNHLYFYWYRQILGQKVEFLVSFYNNEISEKSEIFDDQFSVERPDGSNFTLKIRSTKLEDSAMYFCASSEGGRNTEAFFGQGTRLTVV.

This chain connects TRBV5-1 to TRBJ1-3; D is possibly TRBD1 (5 bases). Deletions cut 4 bases from V and 1 base from J, with 9 bases between. The germline V gene encodes CDR1 SGHRS and CDR2 YFSETQ. The CDR3 runs 14 residues. CDR3 nucleotide sequence: TGCGCCAGCAGCCGCGACAGTTCTGGAAACACCATATATTTT. Encoded protein: CASSRDSSGNTIYF.

This rearrangement joins TRBV10-3 to TRBJ2-3, with 7 nucleotides matching TRBD2. The CDR3 is 15 amino acids. The V gene's germline CDR1 is ENHRY and CDR2 SYGVKD. Trimming cost V 3 bases and J 0 bases; bases outside gene matches: 3. The DNA of the CDR3 is TGTGCCATCAGTGAAGGGCGGGGGAGCACAGATACGCAGTATTTT. Translated: CAISEGRGSTDTQYF.

With respect to this clone: The same CDR3 also results from other DNA sequences found in this sample. V is TRBV27 and J is TRBJ2-4; a weak D match, TRBD2 (5 bases). The germline CDR1 and CDR2 sequences are MNHEY and SMNVEV (reference sequence). CDR3 size: 15 residues. V was pared by 0 bases and J by 7 bases, with 13 bases between. This chain's CDR3 is CASSLSETTRNIQYF. The CDR3, as DNA: TGTGCCAGCAGTTTATCTGAGACTACTCGCAACATTCAGTACTTC.

The V call is TRBV19, the J call TRBJ1-2, with TRBD1 matching over 9 bases. Per the germline V gene, CDR1 is LNHDA and CDR2 is SQIVND (reference sequence). CDR3 length: 14 amino acids. V lost 8 bases, J lost 6 bases, and 10 bases stayed unmatched. The CDR3 sequence: CASAPGQGGHGYTF. The DNA of the CDR3 is TGTGCCAGTGCACCGGGACAGGGTGGACATGGCTACACCTTC.

In this sample, this clone is medium-sized. The chain uses TRBV4-1 and TRBJ2-5; 9 nucleotides align to TRBD2. The J segment lost 1 base and the V segment lost 4 bases, leaving 1 base of the junction unmatched. Germline V CDR1 and CDR2: MGHRA, YSYEKL. CDR3 length equals 14 residues. The CDR3 DNA is TGCGCCAGCAGCCGGACTAGCGCCCAAGAGACCCAGTACTTC. It translates to CASSRTSAQETQYF.

The chain recombines TRBV6-6 with TRBJ1-5; D perhaps matches TRBD1 (6 bases). The CDR3 is 16 residues long. V lost 4 bases, J lost 0 bases, and 13 bases lay in between. The germline gives CDR1 MNHNY, CDR2 SVGAGI (reference sequence). CDR3 protein: CASSSSGTTSNQPQHF. The CDR3, as DNA: TGTGCCAGCAGTTCCTCCGGGACAACTAGCAATCAGCCCCAGCATTTT.

V usage is TRBV6-5 and J usage is TRBJ1-2, with D hard to call. This CDR3 is 12 amino acids long. Germline CDR1 is MNHEY and CDR2 is SVGAGI. Trimming removed 7 bases from V and 4 bases from J, with 10 bases in between. CDR3 amino acids: CASTEGRYGYTF. DNA for the CDR3: TGTGCCAGCACCGAAGGACGCTATGGCTACACCTTC.

This clone has only a few counts. The chain is built from TRBV7-9 and TRBJ1-2, with D unclear. CDR3 length: 12 residues. Germline values: CDR1 SEHNR, CDR2 FQNEAQ (reference sequence). V was clipped by 1 base and J by 3 bases, with 3 bases between them. The CDR3 loop reads CASSLEYYGYTF. The DNA for the CDR3 is TGTGCCAGCAGCTTAGAATACTATGGCTACACCTTC. The full variable domain, completed using reference TRBV7-9 and TRBJ1-2, is DTGVSQNPRHKITKRGQNVTFRCDPISEHNRLYWYRQTLGQGPEFLTYFQNEAQLEKSRLLSDRFSAERPKGSFSTLEIQRTEQGDSAMYLCASSLEYYGYTFGSGTRLTVV.

This CDR3 is CATSRERGSSYEQYF. CDR3 coding DNA: TGTGCCACCAGCAGAGAAAGGGGGAGCTCCTACGAGCAGTACTTC. The chain combines TRBV15 with TRBJ2-5; possibly TRBD1 for D (6 bases). The J call is uncertain, as TRBJ2-7 better fits the DNA end. The CDR3 has 15 residues. Germline loops: CDR1 LNHNV, CDR2 YYDKDF (reference sequence).

The V gene is TRBV28, the J gene TRBJ1-1; 7 bases align to TRBD1. J was trimmed by 3 bases and V by 6 bases; bases with no gene match: 7. This CDR3 has 14 residues. Germline V gene sequence: CDR1 MDHEN, CDR2 SYDVKM. In DNA, the CDR3 is TGTGCCAGCAGAGCTGCAGGGGGGTACACTGAAGCTTTCTTT. It is translated as CASRAAGGYTEAFF.

This sequence joins TRBV4-2 and TRBJ1-1, with 7 bases aligning to TRBD1. Germline V gene sequence: CDR1 LGHNA, CDR2 YNFKEQ. The CDR3 loop spans 16 amino acids. The junction had 12 bases not matched to a gene; V was cut back by 5 bases and J by 3 bases. The chain's CDR3 is CASSTQRQGTDTEAFF. In DNA form, the CDR3 reads TGTGCCAGCAGCACTCAGAGACAGGGTACAGACACTGAAGCTTTCTTT.

The V and J genes are TRBV6-5 and TRBJ2-1; perhaps TRBD2 as D (5 bases). The CDR3 consists of 12 residues. Looked up from germline, CDR1 is MNHEY and CDR2 is SVGAGI. V lost 8 bases, J lost 8 bases, and 13 bases lay in between. In nucleotides, the CDR3 is TGTGCCAGCGGGTTTACTAGAGATGAGCAGTTCTTC. Protein sequence: CASGFTRDEQFF.

The chain links TRBV2 to TRBJ2-5, with 7 bases matching TRBD1. Trimming removed 6 bases from V and 2 bases from J; junction bases left unmatched: 6. The CDR3 is made up of 14 amino acids. The germline V gene encodes CDR1 SNHLY and CDR2 FYNNEI. The CDR3 sequence is CASRGTVYQETQYF. The CDR3 coding sequence is TGTGCCAGCAGAGGGACAGTCTATCAAGAGACCCAGTACTTC.

This clone has just a few counts. CDR3 coding DNA: TGTGCCAGCAGCTTACCGGGGCAGACCCAGTACTTC. Its protein product is CASSLPGQTQYF. The rearrangement uses TRBV7-8 and TRBJ2-5, with D perhaps being TRBD1 or TRBD2 (5 bases each). V lost 2 bases to trimming and J lost 6 bases, with 7 bases between them. This CDR3 spans 12 amino acids. Germline CDR1 reads SGHVS; CDR2 reads FQNEAQ.

The rearrangement uses TRBV6-5 and TRBJ2-3, with 9 bases aligning to TRBD1. The CDR3 has 16 amino acids. V shed 4 bases and J 6 bases; nucleotides not matched to a gene: 11. The germline gives CDR1 MNHEY, CDR2 SVGAGI. The CDR3 is CASSFGYRGPGDTQYF. CDR3 coding DNA: TGTGCCAGCAGTTTCGGATACAGGGGGCCAGGGGATACGCAGTATTTT.

The V and J genes are TRBV6-5 and TRBJ2-5; maybe TRBD2 (5 bases). The V and J ends lost 4 bases and 5 bases respectively, with 8 bases between them. This CDR3 region has 12 residues. CDR1 MNHEY and CDR2 SVGAGI come from the germline V gene. In DNA form, the CDR3 reads TGTGCCAGCAGTTGGTCGGGGGAGACCCAGTACTTC. It codes for CASSWSGETQYF.